These 21 T cell receptor beta chains originate from one sample sequenced in a study of cytomegalovirus exposure and HLA in healthy donors. Amplification used 60 Vbeta primers and 13 Jbeta primers. Using immunoSEQ multiplex PCR, the repertoire was profiled, and TCRdb retains in-frame clones only, with some absent. The table lists more than 200,000 clones, over 75% of them singletons, with 1.5% to 2% in the top ten. What was sequenced was PBMCs. These receptors all come from a man between 18 and 29 years old in good health and CMV-seronegative.

This chain connects TRBV10-3 to TRBJ2-2; the D gene is possibly TRBD2 (6 bases). The CDR3 extends over 17 amino acids. Trimming left V 0 bases short and J 2 bases short, with 13 bases between. From germline, CDR1 is ENHRY and CDR2 SYGVKD. CDR3 protein: CAISESAGSSNTGELFF. The CDR3 coding sequence is TGTGCCATCAGTGAGTCGGCGGGGTCTAGTAACACCGGGGAGCTGTTTTTT.

The chain couples TRBV7-6 to TRBJ2-1; 14 nucleotides match TRBD2. V lost 5 bases and J lost 5; bases outside the gene matches: 8. This CDR3 has 17 amino acids. Germline V gene lookup returns CDR1 SGHVS and CDR2 FNYEAQ. CDR3 loop: CASSPWTSGGIDNEQFF. The CDR3 bases are TGTGCCAGCAGCCCCTGGACTAGCGGGGGGATAGACAATGAGCAGTTCTTC. Supplemented by reference TRBV7-6 and TRBJ2-1, the full variable domain reads GAGVSQSPRYKVTKRGQDVALRCDPISGHVSLYWYRQALGQGPEFLTYFNYEAQQDKSGLPNDRFSAERPEGSISTLTIQRTEQRDSAMYRCASSPWTSGGIDNEQFFGPGTRLTVL.

The chain recombines TRBV7-8 with TRBJ2-7; tentative D call: TRBD1 (6 bases). The V gene's germline CDR1 is SGHVS and CDR2 FQNEAQ. There are 13 residues in the CDR3. V shed 5 bases and J shed 3 bases, with 11 bases lying between them. CDR3 nucleotides: TGTGCCAGCAGCCCCGCCAGGGGCTACGAGCAGTACTTC. Translated, it gives CASSPARGYEQYF.

The chain joins TRBV7-3 to TRBJ2-5, with 15 bases lining up with TRBD2. The V gene's germline CDR1 is SGHTA and CDR2 FQGTGA. V gave up 3 bases and J gave up 5 bases; unmatched junction bases: 4. This CDR3 has 16 residues. The CDR3 DNA reads as TGTGCCAGCAGCTTCGGGACTAGCGGGGGGTTGGAGACCCAGTACTTC. Its protein product is CASSFGTSGGLETQYF.

The table lists this clone with a few counts. Because the CDR3 is missing its conserved closing phenylalanine or tryptophan, this is likely a read error. No DNA is shown, since the ends of the CDR3 on it are uncertain; the CDR3 is the one TCRdb lists. V and J are TRBV10-1 and TRBJ1-1; TRBD1 is taken as the D call from the table, unchecked against the DNA. Per the germline V gene, CDR1 is WNHNN and CDR2 is SYGVQD (reference sequence). The CDR3 adds up to 8 amino acids, both ends counted. The CDR3 here is CASSGDSE.

The chain joins TRBV27 to TRBJ2-3, with TRBD2 matching 10 bases. The CDR3 sequence is 15 residues long. Germline CDR1 MNHEY, CDR2 SMNVEV (reference sequence). J gave up 1 base and V 5 bases, and 3 bases lay outside the gene matches. In nucleotides, the CDR3 is TGTGCCAGCAGTCCTACTAGCGGGGGCACAGATACGCAGTATTTT. Residues: CASSPTSGGTDTQYF.

V usage is TRBV5-5 and J usage is TRBJ1-1; D remains unclear. Germline CDR1 SGHKS, CDR2 YYEKEE (reference sequence). This CDR3 has 14 amino acids. V was cut by 0 bases and J by 1 base, with 7 bases left in between. CDR3 sequence: CASSLDPQNTEAFF. The CDR3 bases are TGTGCCAGCAGCTTGGATCCCCAGAACACTGAAGCTTTCTTT.

The rearrangement joins TRBV28 to TRBJ2-5; weak D call: TRBD1 (5 bases). The CDR3 loop spans 14 amino acids. CDR1 and CDR2 from the germline V gene are MDHEN and SYDVKM. V was clipped by 2 bases and J by 2 bases, with 9 bases between them. CDR3: CASSLIQAQETQYF. The DNA for the CDR3 is TGTGCCAGCAGTTTAATACAGGCACAAGAGACCCAGTACTTC.

The V call is TRBV6-5, the J call TRBJ1-1; 8 bases agree with TRBD1. Germline V gene lookup returns CDR1 MNHEY and CDR2 SVGAGI. The CDR3 covers 14 residues. With 4 bases clipped from V and 8 bases from J, the junction kept 9 bases outside the gene matches. CDR3 residues: CASSSFNRGMEAFF. The CDR3 coding sequence is TGTGCCAGCAGTTCTTTCAACAGGGGGATGGAAGCTTTCTTT.

V and J are TRBV2 and TRBJ1-1; the D gene is possibly TRBD1 (5 bases). The germline V gene has CDR1 SNHLY and CDR2 FYNNEI. The CDR3 consists of 14 residues. The germline V and J ends were trimmed by 9 bases and 1 base, with 15 bases remaining between them. CDR3 loop: CASVVDSQNTEAFF. CDR3 DNA sequence: TGTGCCAGTGTGGTCGACAGTCAGAACACTGAAGCTTTCTTT.

This clone was counted between two and nine times. The chain is built from TRBV7-8 and TRBJ1-2; 7 bases map to TRBD1. Germline V gives CDR1 SGHVS, CDR2 FQNEAQ. V lost 5 bases to trimming and J lost 8 bases; unmatched junction nucleotides: 8. The CDR3 sequence is 13 residues long. In DNA form, the CDR3 reads TGTGCCAGCAGCACCAGAGGGGGCGACGGCTACACCTTC. This sequence encodes CASSTRGGDGYTF.

The chain couples TRBV6-5 to TRBJ1-6; 7 bases line up with TRBD1. J gave up 6 bases and V 9 bases, and 11 bases lay outside the gene matches. Germline lookup yields CDR1 MNHEY and CDR2 SVGAGI. This CDR3 is 15 amino acids long. DNA of the CDR3: TGTGCCAGTTCCTTATCGACAGGGCCTAATTCACCCCTCCACTTT. Its translation is CASSLSTGPNSPLHF.

The chain links TRBV25-1 to TRBJ1-4; TRBD1 matches 7 bases. The CDR3 length is 12 residues. V gave up 6 bases and J gave up 7 bases; unmatched junction bases: 2. Germline values: CDR1 MGHDK, CDR2 SYGVNS. In DNA, the CDR3 is TGTGCCAGCAGACAGGGGAGTGAAAAACTGTTTTTT. It codes for CASRQGSEKLFF.

This chain links TRBV29-1 with TRBJ2-1, with D tentatively TRBD2 (7 bases). The germline V gene encodes CDR1 SQVTM and CDR2 ANQGSEA. The CDR3 loop spans 13 amino acids. V lost 5 bases and J lost 7, with 15 bases in between. The CDR3, as DNA: TGCAGCGTTTCCGCGGGGGCGGGAAATGAGCAGTTCTTC. Its protein product is CSVSAGAGNEQFF.

This clone occurred once. The chain uses TRBV12-2 and TRBJ2-2; the tabulated D call, TRBD1, remains unverified against the DNA. TRBV12-2 is labeled a pseudogene. The CDR3 consists of 14 residues. In DNA form, the CDR3 reads TGTGCAAGTCGTTACAGGGATTGTACCGGGGAGCTGTTTTTT. This encodes CASRYRDCTGELFF.

This clone turned up a few times. V usage is TRBV20-1 and J usage is TRBJ1-1; D unclear. Germline CDR1 and CDR2: DFQATT and SNEGSKA (reference sequence). This CDR3 region has 10 residues. Trimming removed 6 bases at V and 7 bases at J, with 9 bases between. The CDR3 is CSAREREAFF. CDR3 DNA sequence: TGCAGTGCACGAGAGCGTGAAGCTTTCTTT.

This chain's CDR3 is CASSPHQGGTEAFF. Here the CDR3 DNA reads TGTGCCAGCAGTCCCCACCAGGGGGGCACTGAAGCTTTCTTT. The chain is built from TRBV27 and TRBJ1-1; 7 positions match TRBD1. The V and J ends lost 5 bases and 4 bases, in that order; junction bases with no gene match: 7. The germline V gene has CDR1 MNHEY and CDR2 SMNVEV (reference sequence). The CDR3 is made up of 14 amino acids.

This clone was recorded once. This chain links TRBV19 with TRBJ2-7, with D perhaps TRBD2 (5 bases). Germline V gene lookup returns CDR1 LNHDA and CDR2 SQIVND (reference sequence). V lost 7 bases and J 1 base, leaving 17 bases between the germline ends. The CDR3 spans 15 residues. The CDR3 sequence is CASTLEGSGSYEQYF. The DNA of the CDR3 is TGTGCCAGTACCCTTGAGGGATCGGGTTCCTACGAGCAGTACTTC.

The rearrangement uses TRBV28 and TRBJ2-5, with a tentative D call TRBD2 (7 bases). V lost 6 bases and J 2 bases, leaving 16 bases between the germline ends. There are 15 residues in the CDR3. Germline CDR1 MDHEN, CDR2 SYDVKM. The CDR3 is CASSFGGRGQETQYF. Here the CDR3 DNA reads TGTGCCAGCAGCTTCGGAGGGAGGGGGCAAGAGACCCAGTACTTC. Full variable domain (missing parts from reference TRBV28 and TRBJ2-5): DVKVTQSSRYLVKRTGEKVFLECVQDMDHENMFWYRQDPGLGLRLIYFSYDVKMKEKGDIPEGYSVSREKKERFSLILESASTNQTSMYLCASSFGGRGQETQYFGPGTRLLVL.

This clone was counted between two and nine times. The rearrangement links TRBV2 to TRBJ2-1; 7 nucleotides agree with TRBD2. Losses at the gene ends were 6 bases for V and 4 bases for J; bases not matched to a gene: 9. CDR1 SNHLY and CDR2 FYNNEI come from the germline V gene. The CDR3 spans 15 residues. CDR3 protein: CASSPSGETYNEQFF. The CDR3 nucleotides read TGTGCCAGCAGCCCCAGCGGGGAGACTTACAATGAGCAGTTCTTC.

The sample holds a few counts of this clone. V gene TRBV29-1 combines with J gene TRBJ1-1; TRBD1 matches 8 bases. The germline gives CDR1 SQVTM, CDR2 ANQGSEA. CDR3 length equals 13 residues. J lost 10 bases, V lost 3 bases, and 10 bases had no gene match. The CDR3: CSVDHFTGGGAFF. The DNA for the CDR3 is TGCAGCGTTGACCATTTTACAGGGGGAGGAGCTTTCTTT.